This T cell receptor beta chain emerged from a study of T cell repertoires in cytomegalovirus infection. From the reads, TCRdb called clonotypes with MiXCR, one entry per CDR3 protein. The sample holds about 310,000 distinct CDR3 sequences, approximately 25% seen once. This clonotype is a singleton in its sample. Its antigen is as yet unknown. Regarding the study as a whole: HLA-C-restricted CMV-specific TCR beta clonotypes were dominant in the ex vivo response.

This TCR was recovered from a human donor in good health (CMV status not recorded). Some clones in this sample may be carry-over from other donors' samples. The sequences come from cultured PBMCs, collected from culture after CMV antigen stimulation.

In DNA form, the CDR3 reads TGTGCCAGCAGCTTAGGTGGGTCCGACGAGCAGTACGTC. The encoded protein is CASSLGGSDEQYV. The chain recombines TRBV11-2 with TRBJ2-7, with unresolved D. This CDR3 contains 13 residues. From germline, CDR1 is SGHAT and CDR2 FQNNGV. Deletions cut 1 base from V and 5 bases from J, with 9 bases between.